These 2 T cell receptor beta chains originate from one sample sequenced in a study of blood T cells in healthy people across ages (dated by TCRdb to about 2015). Library construction relied on 5' RACE. Sequencing relied on an Illumina HiSeq 2500. A second roughly 6 to 11 cycle PCR used a sample-barcoded 5' primer and a J-beta primer mix. TCRdb trimmed public reads at Q25 via fastp, called clones via MiXCR and kept in-frame beta chains. Records with the same CDR3 protein are collapsed into one entry carrying the most frequent genes and DNA. The sample table shows approximately 1.5 million distinct CDR3 sequences, and roughly two fifths are seen once. The ten largest clonotypes hold around 4% of the sample. The sequenced material came from blood. These receptors came from a woman between 18 and 29 years old in good health.

The V and J genes are TRBV5-8 and TRBJ2-4; D may be TRBD1 (5 bases). The J call may not be correct, given that the DNA end is closer to TRBJ2-7. The germline gives CDR1 SGHTS, CDR2 YDEGEE. This CDR3 region has 15 residues. Here the CDR3 reads CASSLVVTGPYEQYF. Here the CDR3 DNA reads TGTGCCAGCAGCTTGGTAGTCACAGGACCATACGAGCAGTACTTC.

Comment on this clonotype: One end of the junction varies from germline; a read error may be responsible. The rearrangement links TRBV27 to TRBJ2-4; D call uncertain. CDR3 length: 14 amino acids. The germline gives CDR1 MNHEY, CDR2 SMNVEV (reference sequence). The CDR3 loop is CTSSSPVAQNIQYF. CDR3 DNA: TGTACCAGCAGTTCACCGGTGGCCCAAAACATTCAGTACTTC.